This is a list of T cell receptor beta chains from one sample in a study of blood T cell repertoires in COVID-19. Method: immunoSEQ multiplex PCR; TCRdb's copy keeps in-frame clones and lacks some. Altogether approximately 350,000 clones are present, about 87% being singletons, with the ten largest covering around 6%. Material: peripheral blood. These TCRs come from a woman in her forties or fifties with COVID-19, enrolled during active disease. Each CDR3 is given with its conserved first and last residue. The D gene is left open where the match is weak. Size is omitted from some rows. Given values are once, few, many or a class for expanded clones.

d_call,v_call,j_call,clone_size,cdr3_aa,cdr3_nt
NA,TRBV21-1,TRBJ2-7,NA,CASSKVGGNEQYF,TGTGCCAGCAGCAAAGTCGGAGGGAACGAGCAGTACTTC
NA,TRBV4-2,TRBJ2-5,NA,CASSQGDSGGDGYQETQYF,TGTGCCAGCAGCCAAGGGGACAGCGGGGGCGACGGATACCAAGAGACCCAGTACTTC
NA,TRBV12-3/TRBV12-4,TRBJ2-3,NA,CASTTEDTQYF,TGTGCCAGCACGACAGAGGATACGCAGTATTTT
TRBD2,TRBV5-4,TRBJ2-2,NA,CASSLAGGRTGELFF,TGTGCCAGCAGTTTAGCGGGAGGAAGAACCGGGGAGCTGTTTTTT
TRBD1,TRBV13,TRBJ2-7,NA,CASNHVTGGENLYEQYF,TGTGCCAGCAACCACGTAACAGGGGGCGAGAACCTCTACGAGCAGTACTTC
TRBD1,TRBV11-2,TRBJ1-1,NA,CASSLGQGNTEAFF,TGTGCCAGCAGCTTAGGACAGGGGAACACTGAAGCTTTCTTT
TRBD1,TRBV24-1,TRBJ1-2,NA,CATRPGQGDYGYTF,TGTGCCACCAGACCGGGACAGGGTGACTATGGCTACACCTTC
TRBD1,TRBV5-1,TRBJ2-3,NA,CASSLGGTVNTDTQYF,TGCGCCAGCAGCTTGGGGGGGACAGTTAACACAGATACGCAGTATTTT
TRBD1,TRBV19,TRBJ1-6,NA,CASNPTGSSSPLHF,TGTGCCAGTAATCCGACAGGGTCGTCTTCACCCCTCCACTTT
TRBD2,TRBV7-3,TRBJ2-7,few,CASSLVLAGTYEQYF,TGTGCCAGCAGCTTAGTTCTAGCGGGAACCTACGAGCAGTACTTC
NA,TRBV27,TRBJ2-2,NA,CASSLSMSYTGELFF,TGTGCCAGCAGTTTATCGATGAGTTACACCGGGGAGCTGTTTTTT
TRBD2,TRBV7-2,TRBJ2-1,NA,CASSKWASGRLFYNEQFF,TGTGCCAGCAGCAAGTGGGCTAGCGGGAGGCTTTTCTACAATGAGCAGTTCTTC
NA,TRBV6-5,TRBJ1-1,NA,CASRRDTQKAFF,TGTGCCAGCAGACGGGACACTCAGAAAGCTTTCTTT
NA,TRBV12-5,TRBJ2-7,once,CASGLGERYEQYF,TGTGCTAGTGGTTTGGGGGAGCGCTACGAGCAGTACTTC
TRBD1,TRBV5-6,TRBJ1-3,NA,CASSRRQGRSGNTIYF,TGTGCCAGCAGCCGCCGACAGGGACGCTCTGGAAACACCATATATTTT
NA,TRBV19,TRBJ1-2,NA,CASSYGQSYGYTF,TGTGCCAGTAGTTATGGTCAGTCCTATGGCTACACCTTC
NA,TRBV2,TRBJ1-3,NA,CASSVRDSGNTIYF,TGTGCCAGCAGTGTACGGGACTCTGGAAACACCATATATTTT
NA,TRBV9,TRBJ2-5,NA,CASSVETPVYLVAQYF,TGTGCCAGCAGCGTAGAAACTCCGGTATATCTCGTCGCCCAGTACTTC
NA,TRBV15,TRBJ2-5,NA,CATSRAYQETQYF,TGTGCCACCAGCAGAGCGTACCAAGAGACCCAGTACTTC
NA,TRBV18,TRBJ2-1,NA,CASSPLPGANSYNEQFF,TGTGCCAGCTCACCACTTCCAGGGGCTAACTCCTACAATGAGCAGTTCTTC
NA,TRBV9,TRBJ2-4,NA,CASSEDTTKNIQYF,TGTGCCAGCAGCGAGGACACCACCAAAAACATTCAGTACTTC
TRBD1,TRBV3-1/TRBV3-2,TRBJ2-5,NA,CASSLRGPVDETQYF,TGTGCCAGCAGCCTCAGGGGGCCGGTCGATGAGACCCAGTACTTC
NA,TRBV3-1/TRBV3-2,TRBJ1-2,NA,CASSQVPAITVGGYTF,TGTGCCAGCAGCCAAGTCCCGGCCATTACAGTGGGTGGCTACACCTTC
NA,TRBV11-3,TRBJ2-1,NA,CASTPGTVYNEQFF,TGTGCCAGCACCCCGGGGACTGTATACAATGAGCAGTTCTTC
TRBD1,TRBV9,TRBJ1-1,NA,CASSVGRGRAAFF,TGTGCCAGCAGCGTAGGAAGGGGGCGGGCGGCTTTCTTT
TRBD2,TRBV6-2/TRBV6-3,TRBJ2-1,NA,CASSQYRTSGSNNEQFF,TGTGCCAGCAGTCAATATCGGACTAGCGGGAGTAATAATGAGCAGTTCTTC
TRBD1,TRBV9,TRBJ2-7,few,CASIVGTATYEQYF,TGTGCCAGCATCGTAGGGACAGCGACCTACGAGCAGTACTTC
NA,TRBV5-4,TRBJ2-2,few,CASSLERGTGELFF,TGTGCCAGCAGCTTGGAAAGGGGCACCGGGGAGCTGTTTTTT
NA,TRBV28,TRBJ2-7,NA,CASSSRSRVTSSYEQYF,TGTGCCAGCAGTTCACGATCTCGGGTGACTAGCTCCTACGAGCAGTACTTC
NA,TRBV7-2,TRBJ1-2,NA,CASSLAHGGSHGYTF,TGTGCCAGCAGCTTAGCGCACGGAGGGTCCCATGGCTACACCTTC
NA,TRBV5-1,TRBJ1-1,few,CASSYRVENTEAFF,TGCGCCAGCAGCTACAGGGTTGAGAACACTGAAGCTTTCTTT
NA,TRBV5-1,TRBJ2-3,NA,CASSLDGTSPTDTQYF,TGCGCCAGCAGCTTGGATGGTACTAGCCCCACAGATACGCAGTATTTT
NA,TRBV15,TRBJ1-5,NA,CATSRTAGQNQPQHF,TGTGCCACCAGCCGAACGGCAGGGCAAAATCAGCCCCAGCATTTT
NA,TRBV11-2,TRBJ2-7,few,CASSFLGETVYEQYF,TGTGCCAGCAGCTTTTTGGGCGAAACCGTCTACGAGCAGTACTTC
TRBD1,TRBV18,TRBJ1-5,NA,CASSPPNRGSNQPQHF,TGTGCCAGCTCACCACCGAACAGGGGTAGCAATCAGCCCCAGCATTTT
TRBD1,TRBV28,TRBJ1-2,once,CASIRRDRGDGYTF,TGTGCCAGCATTCGCCGGGACAGGGGCGATGGCTACACCTTC
NA,TRBV19,TRBJ2-7,NA,CASSNPRDTSYEQYF,TGTGCCAGTAGCAACCCCCGGGATACCTCCTACGAGCAGTACTTC
NA,TRBV5-6,TRBJ1-5,NA,CASSFRDNYQPQHF,TGTGCCAGCAGCTTCCGGGACAACTATCAGCCCCAGCATTTT
TRBD2,TRBV2,TRBJ2-3,NA,CASSGTSGRTDTQYF,TGTGCCAGCAGTGGGACTAGCGGGAGAACAGATACGCAGTATTTT